Listed here are 3 T cell receptor beta chains from one sample, sequenced in a study of T cell repertoires in cytomegalovirus infection (dated by TCRdb to the late 2010s). The instrument given in TCRdb is Illumina HiSeq 1500. The public reads were run again by TCRdb, first through fastp at Q25 and then through MiXCR, and only productive beta chains were kept. Duplicate CDR3 protein sequences are folded into a single record with the most common DNA and genes. The sample table lists 740,000 or so distinct CDR3 sequences, 35% to 40% of them with a count of one. Around 2.6% of the sample lies in the top ten. The sequencing input was PBMCs. The receptors here all came from a human donor in good health (CMV status not recorded). Some clones in this sample may be carry-over from other donors' samples.

The rearrangement links TRBV20-1 to TRBJ1-6; D is unresolved. Deletions cut 3 bases from V and 11 bases from J, with 5 bases between. The germline V gene has CDR1 DFQATT and CDR2 SNEGSKA (reference sequence). CDR3 length: 10 amino acids. The CDR3 coding sequence is TGCAGTGCTAGCGGGGCACCCCTCCACTTT. Translating it yields CSASGAPLHF.

V is TRBV10-3 and J is TRBJ1-2; 11 positions match TRBD1. The V and J ends lost 8 bases and 6 bases, in that order; junction bases with no gene match: 8. Germline V lookup: CDR1 ENHRY, CDR2 SYGVKD. The CDR3 loop spans 14 amino acids. The CDR3 bases are TGTGCCATCGCCGGGACAGGGGGTACGGATGGCTACACCTTC. It yields the protein CAIAGTGGTDGYTF.

The rearrangement uses TRBV7-2 and TRBJ2-7; 9 nucleotides match TRBD1. This CDR3 spans 14 amino acids. V dropped 0 bases and J dropped 7; count of bases not matched to a gene: 4. Per the germline V gene, CDR1 is SGHTA and CDR2 is FQGNSA. The CDR3 sequence is CASSLAQGAREQYF. The DNA for the CDR3 is TGTGCCAGCAGCTTAGCACAGGGGGCGAGGGAGCAGTACTTC. Looking up the rest from reference TRBV7-2 and TRBJ2-7 gives the full variable domain: GAGVSQSPSNKVTEKGKDVELRCDPISGHTALYWYRQSLGQGLEFLIYFQGNSAPDKSGLPSDRFSAERTGGSVSTLTIQRTQQEDSAVYLCASSLAQGAREQYFGPGTRLTVT.